The 9 T cell receptor beta chains below were found in one sample sequenced in a study of cytomegalovirus exposure and HLA in healthy donors. Both 60 Vbeta primers and 13 Jbeta primers went into the PCR. This table comes from immunoSEQ multiplex PCR, and its TCRdb copy is limited to in-frame clones, with some not included. Of around 64,000 clones in the sample, 85% were seen once. Sequencing was done on a sample of PBMCs. The receptor set was obtained from a female donor in good health and CMV-seronegative.

The V call is TRBV19, the J call TRBJ2-2, with D possibly matching TRBD2 (6 bases). The ends were cut back, 8 bases at V and 5 bases at J, with 6 bases in the middle. The germline gives CDR1 LNHDA, CDR2 SQIVND (reference sequence). The CDR3 is 11 residues long. The CDR3 bases are TGTGCCAGTGGGACTACCGGGGAGCTGTTTTTT. Encoded protein: CASGTTGELFF.

This chain connects TRBV6-5 to TRBJ2-7, with a possible D match to TRBD2 (6 bases). The CDR3 is 16 amino acids. V was clipped by 0 bases and J by 1 base, with 13 bases between them. Germline V gene sequence: CDR1 MNHEY, CDR2 SVGAGI. CDR3 coding DNA: TGTGCCAGCAGTTACTCGATAGCGGTAAGATCCTACGAGCAGTACTTC. Its translation is CASSYSIAVRSYEQYF.

This chain uses TRBV9 with TRBJ2-5, with 14 bases fitting TRBD2. After removal of 2 bases from V and 0 bases from J, the junction contained 3 bases not matched to a gene. The CDR3 consists of 17 residues. Germline V gene lookup returns CDR1 SGDLS and CDR2 YYNGEE. CDR3 bases: TGTGCCAGCAGCGTCGGGACTAGCGGGAGATACCAAGAGACCCAGTACTTC. Translation: CASSVGTSGRYQETQYF.

This chain connects TRBV14 to TRBJ2-5; D is possibly TRBD1 (6 bases). This CDR3 is built from 15 residues. The germline V and J ends were trimmed by 4 bases and 8 bases, with 20 bases remaining between them. The germline gives CDR1 SGHDN, CDR2 FVKESK. The CDR3 DNA sequence: TGTGCCAGCAGCCCCTTCGGGACACCGGCTGGAACCCAGTACTTC. Its protein is CASSPFGTPAGTQYF. Variable domain in full (rest from reference TRBV14 and TRBJ2-5): EAGVTQFPSHSVIEKGQTVTLRCDPISGHDNLYWYRRVMGKEIKFLLHFVKESKQDESGMPNNRFLAERTGGTYSTLKVQPAELEDSGVYFCASSPFGTPAGTQYFGPGTRLLVL.

This chain joins TRBV7-9 and TRBJ2-5; TRBD1 matches at 10 bases. Germline V CDR1 and CDR2: SEHNR, FQNEAQ (reference sequence). The V and J ends lost 5 bases and 5 bases, in that order; junction bases with no gene match: 8. The CDR3 has 15 amino acids. CDR3 amino acids: CASSQQTGGYETQYF. The CDR3 nucleotides are TGTGCCAGCAGCCAACAGACAGGGGGCTACGAGACCCAGTACTTC.

This chain uses TRBV30 with TRBJ2-7, with TRBD2 matching 11 bases. This CDR3 has 14 residues. Per germline, CDR1 GTSNPN and CDR2 SVGIG (reference sequence). Germline trimming cut 0 bases from V and 5 bases from J; bases unmatched to any gene: 3. Here the CDR3 DNA reads TGTGCCTGGAGTGTACAGACTAGCGGGAACGAGCAGTACTTC. Its translation is CAWSVQTSGNEQYF.

The chain recombines TRBV6-5 with TRBJ1-1; D gene unclear. CDR3 length equals 15 residues. CDR1 is MNHEY and CDR2 is SVGAGI in the germline V gene. Trimming cost V 6 bases and J 0 bases, with 14 bases left between them. The CDR3 DNA follows: TGTGCCAGCAGGGGCTCGAGCCAGATGAACACTGAAGCTTTCTTT. Amino acid sequence: CASRGSSQMNTEAFF.

This chain joins TRBV18 and TRBJ2-1, with 10 bases matching TRBD2. Germline V gene sequence: CDR1 KGHSH, CDR2 LQKENI. The CDR3 consists of 15 residues. Unmatched junction bases numbered 7, after V lost 8 bases and J lost 3 bases. The CDR3 sequence: CASAPGLAVYNEQFF. The CDR3 region has the DNA TGTGCCAGCGCCCCCGGACTAGCGGTCTACAATGAGCAGTTCTTC.

The V and J genes are TRBV19 and TRBJ2-1; possibly TRBD2 for D (6 bases). The CDR3 runs to 20 residues. V was clipped by 0 bases and J by 5 bases, with 26 bases between them. Germline V lookup: CDR1 LNHDA, CDR2 SQIVND (reference sequence). CDR3 protein: CASSIDLFSLAGSLHNEQFF. CDR3 in DNA: TGTGCCAGTAGTATAGACCTATTCAGTCTTGCGGGGTCGCTTCACAATGAGCAGTTCTTC.